A selection of T cell receptor beta chains follows, all from one sample in a study of blood T cell repertoires in COVID-19. Sequencing used immunoSEQ multiplex PCR; TCRdb keeps in-frame clones, though not all of them. The sample lists 150,000 to 200,000 clones, about 85% occurring once. The specimen was peripheral blood. The receptor source for this set is a woman aged 45-65 years with COVID-19, enrolled during active disease. Each CDR3 is given with its conserved first and last residue. The order of the fields is V gene, D gene, clone size, J gene, CDR3 DNA, CDR3 protein. A D gene is named only where the DNA matches it firmly. The size entry is marked missing in some rows and otherwise reads once, few, many or a size class.

v_call: TRBV28
d_call: NA
clone_size: NA
j_call: TRBJ1-5
cdr3_nt: TGTGCCAGCAGTGTACCTGAGCAGCCCCAGCATTTT
cdr3_aa: CASSVPEQPQHF

v_call: TRBV28
d_call: NA
clone_size: few
j_call: TRBJ2-5
cdr3_nt: TGTGCCAGCAGTTTGACGGGGTTCGAGACCCAGTACTTC
cdr3_aa: CASSLTGFETQYF

v_call: TRBV6-5
d_call: TRBD2
clone_size: once
j_call: TRBJ2-7
cdr3_nt: TGTGCCAGCAGTCACCCGGGACTAGCGGGGATCGAGCAGTACTTC
cdr3_aa: CASSHPGLAGIEQYF

v_call: TRBV11-3
d_call: TRBD2
clone_size: NA
j_call: TRBJ2-5
cdr3_nt: TGTGCCAGCAGCGACGGACTAGCGGGTGAGACCCAGTACTTC
cdr3_aa: CASSDGLAGETQYF

v_call: TRBV28
d_call: NA
clone_size: NA
j_call: TRBJ1-2
cdr3_nt: TGTGCCAGCAGTTTTATGTTCCCCATGTTGATGGGGGCGGACTATGGCTACACCTTC
cdr3_aa: CASSFMFPMLMGADYGYTF

v_call: TRBV6-5
d_call: TRBD1
clone_size: NA
j_call: TRBJ2-7
cdr3_nt: TGTGCTAGCAGTTACTCGACAGGGCGATCCTACGAGCAGTACTTC
cdr3_aa: CASSYSTGRSYEQYF

v_call: TRBV11-3
d_call: NA
clone_size: NA
j_call: TRBJ1-6
cdr3_nt: TGTGCCAGCAGCCCAAGAGACAAGGAAAATTCACCCCTCCACTTT
cdr3_aa: CASSPRDKENSPLHF

v_call: TRBV5-4
d_call: TRBD2
clone_size: NA
j_call: TRBJ2-2
cdr3_nt: TGTGCCAGCAGCGGGGGGACTAGCAGCGTCGGGGAGCTGTTTTTT
cdr3_aa: CASSGGTSSVGELFF

v_call: TRBV27
d_call: TRBD2
clone_size: NA
j_call: TRBJ2-3
cdr3_nt: TGTGCCAGCAGTTTAGCGGGGGGCCCCACAGATACGCAGTATTTT
cdr3_aa: CASSLAGGPTDTQYF

v_call: TRBV5-4
d_call: NA
clone_size: NA
j_call: TRBJ1-2
cdr3_nt: TGTGCCAGCAGCTTGGACCACAGACCCTATGGCTACACCTTC
cdr3_aa: CASSLDHRPYGYTF

v_call: TRBV7-2
d_call: NA
clone_size: NA
j_call: TRBJ2-1
cdr3_nt: TGTGCCAGCAGCTTAGTAGGCAGGGTAAACAATGAGCAGTTCTTC
cdr3_aa: CASSLVGRVNNEQFF

v_call: TRBV10-2
d_call: NA
clone_size: NA
j_call: TRBJ1-1
cdr3_nt: TGCGCCAGCAGTGAGGCGGGATCTAGCACTGAAGCTTTCTTT
cdr3_aa: CASSEAGSSTEAFF

v_call: TRBV27
d_call: NA
clone_size: NA
j_call: TRBJ2-7
cdr3_nt: TGTGCCAGCAGTTTAAAGAGCTCCTACGAGCAGTACTTC
cdr3_aa: CASSLKSSYEQYF

v_call: TRBV27
d_call: TRBD1
clone_size: NA
j_call: TRBJ2-1
cdr3_nt: TGTGCCAGCAGGCCCGCCTATCGTGCACAGGGGTATGATGAGCAGTTCTTC
cdr3_aa: CASRPAYRAQGYDEQFF

v_call: TRBV3-1/TRBV3-2
d_call: TRBD2
clone_size: NA
j_call: TRBJ2-7
cdr3_nt: TGTGCCAGCAGCCAGGGAGCGGGGGGCCAGGACGAGCAGTACTTC
cdr3_aa: CASSQGAGGQDEQYF

v_call: TRBV9
d_call: NA
clone_size: NA
j_call: TRBJ2-7
cdr3_nt: TGTGCCAGCAGCGCTGAACCGGGATTAGACTACGAGCAGTACTTC
cdr3_aa: CASSAEPGLDYEQYF

v_call: TRBV7-2
d_call: TRBD1
clone_size: NA
j_call: TRBJ1-4
cdr3_nt: TGTGCCAGCAGCATACAGGGGACTAATGAAAAACTGTTTTTT
cdr3_aa: CASSIQGTNEKLFF

v_call: TRBV6-5
d_call: NA
clone_size: NA
j_call: TRBJ1-1
cdr3_nt: TGTGCCAGCAGTTACTCGAGGGCAGTAAACACTGAAGCTTTCTTT
cdr3_aa: CASSYSRAVNTEAFF

v_call: TRBV5-4
d_call: TRBD1
clone_size: NA
j_call: TRBJ1-2
cdr3_nt: TGTGCCAGCAGCTTGGCGGAGACAGGGGGCAACTATGGCTACACCTTC
cdr3_aa: CASSLAETGGNYGYTF

v_call: TRBV28
d_call: TRBD2
clone_size: NA
j_call: TRBJ2-5
cdr3_nt: TGTGCCAGCAGCCCGGGGGGAGCGGGGCCGCCTGGGGAGACCCAGTACTTC
cdr3_aa: CASSPGGAGPPGETQYF

v_call: TRBV6-6
d_call: NA
clone_size: once
j_call: TRBJ2-2
cdr3_nt: TGTGCCTGCCGCCCTTCGGACAGGAACACCGGGGAGCTGTTTTTT
cdr3_aa: CACRPSDRNTGELFF

v_call: TRBV6-5
d_call: TRBD1
clone_size: many
j_call: TRBJ2-7
cdr3_nt: TGTGCCAGCAGGCAGGACAGGGGATCAAGAGAGCAGTACTTC
cdr3_aa: CASRQDRGSREQYF

v_call: TRBV5-1
d_call: NA
clone_size: NA
j_call: TRBJ1-5
cdr3_nt: TGCGCCAGCAGCTTGCTAGGGGATAGCAATCAGCCCCAGCATTTT
cdr3_aa: CASSLLGDSNQPQHF

v_call: TRBV12-3/TRBV12-4
d_call: TRBD2
clone_size: NA
j_call: TRBJ2-5
cdr3_nt: TGTGCCAGCAGTCCCGGGGGGGAGACCCAGTACTTC
cdr3_aa: CASSPGGETQYF

v_call: TRBV4-2
d_call: NA
clone_size: NA
j_call: TRBJ1-5
cdr3_nt: TGTGCCAGCAGCCAAGAATCCGGGAACAATCAGCCCCAGCATTTT
cdr3_aa: CASSQESGNNQPQHF

v_call: TRBV6-1
d_call: NA
clone_size: NA
j_call: TRBJ2-3
cdr3_nt: TGTGCCAGCAGTGAAAGGGACGGAGGGCAACATACGCAGTATTTT
cdr3_aa: CASSERDGGQHTQYF

v_call: TRBV5-1
d_call: TRBD2
clone_size: NA
j_call: TRBJ2-1
cdr3_nt: TGCGCCAGCAGCCCCGGACTAGCTAGTGAGCAGTTCTTC
cdr3_aa: CASSPGLASEQFF

v_call: TRBV7-6
d_call: TRBD1
clone_size: NA
j_call: TRBJ2-1
cdr3_nt: TGTGCCAGCAGCTCGGACAGGGGAAAGGGGGCCCCCTACAATGAGCAGTTCTTC
cdr3_aa: CASSSDRGKGAPYNEQFF

v_call: TRBV29-1
d_call: NA
clone_size: NA
j_call: TRBJ1-1
cdr3_nt: TGCAGCGTTGCCGGCGGATACACTGAAGCTTTCTTT
cdr3_aa: CSVAGGYTEAFF

v_call: TRBV5-1
d_call: NA
clone_size: NA
j_call: TRBJ1-3
cdr3_nt: TGCGCCAGCAGCTTGGATATGGTGAGCGGAAACACCATATATTTT
cdr3_aa: CASSLDMVSGNTIYF

v_call: TRBV6-2/TRBV6-3
d_call: TRBD2
clone_size: NA
j_call: TRBJ2-7
cdr3_nt: TGTGCCAGCAGTTCTGGACTAGCGGGGGGATGGTCCTACGAGCAGTACTTC
cdr3_aa: CASSSGLAGGWSYEQYF

v_call: TRBV28
d_call: NA
clone_size: NA
j_call: TRBJ1-2
cdr3_nt: TGTGCCAGCAGTTTCGCGGGGGCGTATGGCTACACCTTC
cdr3_aa: CASSFAGAYGYTF

v_call: TRBV6-5
d_call: TRBD1
clone_size: NA
j_call: TRBJ1-2
cdr3_nt: TGTGCCAGCAGTACCTTGACAGGGTACTATGGCTACACCTTC
cdr3_aa: CASSTLTGYYGYTF

v_call: TRBV3-1/TRBV3-2
d_call: NA
clone_size: NA
j_call: TRBJ2-1
cdr3_nt: TGTGCCAGCAGGCGTCTAGCGTTCCGCTACAATGAGCAGTTCTTC
cdr3_aa: CASRRLAFRYNEQFF

v_call: TRBV2
d_call: TRBD1
clone_size: NA
j_call: TRBJ1-1
cdr3_nt: TGTGCCAGCAGGAAAACCGGGACAGAGAACACTGAAGCTTTCTTT
cdr3_aa: CASRKTGTENTEAFF

v_call: TRBV18
d_call: NA
clone_size: NA
j_call: TRBJ1-1
cdr3_nt: TGTGCCAGCTCACCAAACTCGGACAGTTACACTGAAGCTTTCTTT
cdr3_aa: CASSPNSDSYTEAFF

v_call: TRBV12-3/TRBV12-4
d_call: NA
clone_size: NA
j_call: TRBJ2-7
cdr3_nt: TGTGCCAGCAGCTATGGCGGGGTCGAGCAGTACTTC
cdr3_aa: CASSYGGVEQYF

v_call: TRBV4-1
d_call: NA
clone_size: NA
j_call: TRBJ1-4
cdr3_nt: TGCGCCAGCAGCCAAACTGGGCTTAATGAAAAACTGTTTTTT
cdr3_aa: CASSQTGLNEKLFF

v_call: TRBV12-3/TRBV12-4
d_call: NA
clone_size: once
j_call: TRBJ1-2
cdr3_nt: TGTGCCAGCAGTCAGGGGCCCTACTATGGCTACACCTTC
cdr3_aa: CASSQGPYYGYTF

v_call: TRBV4-1
d_call: NA
clone_size: NA
j_call: TRBJ1-3
cdr3_nt: TGCGCCAGCAGCCAACTATCCCTGACAGGAAACTCTGGAAACACCATATATTTT
cdr3_aa: CASSQLSLTGNSGNTIYF

v_call: TRBV10-3
d_call: TRBD2
clone_size: NA
j_call: TRBJ2-2
cdr3_nt: TGTGCCATCAGTGAGAACAGCGGGGGGCCGAACACCGGGGAGCTGTTTTTT
cdr3_aa: CAISENSGGPNTGELFF

v_call: TRBV5-1
d_call: TRBD2
clone_size: once
j_call: TRBJ2-5
cdr3_nt: TGCGCCAGCAGCTCACGGGGGGAAGAGACCCAGTACTTC
cdr3_aa: CASSSRGEETQYF

v_call: TRBV19
d_call: TRBD2
clone_size: NA
j_call: TRBJ2-7
cdr3_nt: TGTGCCAGTAGTCCAGGACTAGCGGGGGGGCCATCCTACGAGCAGTACTTC
cdr3_aa: CASSPGLAGGPSYEQYF

v_call: TRBV6-5
d_call: TRBD1
clone_size: NA
j_call: TRBJ1-3
cdr3_nt: TGTGCCAGCAGTTCCCTGGACAGGGTGAGAGGAAACACCATATATTTT
cdr3_aa: CASSSLDRVRGNTIYF

v_call: TRBV6-2/TRBV6-3
d_call: TRBD2
clone_size: few
j_call: TRBJ2-2
cdr3_nt: TGTGCCAGCAGTCGACTAGCGGGGCTGAACACCGGGGAGCTGTTTTTT
cdr3_aa: CASSRLAGLNTGELFF

v_call: TRBV5-6
d_call: NA
clone_size: few
j_call: TRBJ2-2
cdr3_nt: TGTGCCAGCAGCACTACAGGGTCCGGGGAGCTGTTTTTT
cdr3_aa: CASSTTGSGELFF

v_call: TRBV6-4
d_call: NA
clone_size: NA
j_call: TRBJ2-3
cdr3_nt: TGTGCCAGCAGCCGCCAGCGCTCAGATACGCAGTATTTT
cdr3_aa: CASSRQRSDTQYF

v_call: TRBV19
d_call: TRBD1
clone_size: once
j_call: TRBJ1-2
cdr3_nt: TGTGCCAGTAGTATACAGGGGGCGGACTATGGCTACACCTTC
cdr3_aa: CASSIQGADYGYTF

v_call: TRBV7-3
d_call: NA
clone_size: once
j_call: TRBJ2-3
cdr3_nt: TGTGCCAGCAGCTGGAACGGGTTGAGCACAGATACGCAGTATTTT
cdr3_aa: CASSWNGLSTDTQYF

v_call: TRBV19
d_call: TRBD2
clone_size: NA
j_call: TRBJ2-7
cdr3_nt: TGTGCCAGTCAAATCTCCTTGGGAGGGCTCGAGCAGTACTTC
cdr3_aa: CASQISLGGLEQYF

v_call: TRBV9
d_call: NA
clone_size: many
j_call: TRBJ1-5
cdr3_nt: TGTGCCAGCAGCGTTGGGAGTAATAGCAATCAGCCCCAGCATTTT
cdr3_aa: CASSVGSNSNQPQHF

v_call: TRBV6-5
d_call: NA
clone_size: once
j_call: TRBJ1-4
cdr3_nt: TGTGCCAGCAGTTACGGACAGACATCAACTAATGAAAAACTGTTTTTT
cdr3_aa: CASSYGQTSTNEKLFF

v_call: TRBV3-1/TRBV3-2
d_call: NA
clone_size: NA
j_call: TRBJ2-7
cdr3_nt: TGTGCCAGCAGCCAAGTGACAGAGGTTGGGTACGAGCAGTACTTC
cdr3_aa: CASSQVTEVGYEQYF

v_call: TRBV6-6
d_call: NA
clone_size: few
j_call: TRBJ2-7
cdr3_nt: TGTGCCAGCATCATAAGGCCGGAGGAGCAGTACTTC
cdr3_aa: CASIIRPEEQYF